The T cell receptor (beta chain) described here comes from a study of OX40 agonist ivuxolimab in advanced cancers. Study context: An agonistic anti-OX40 (CD134) antibody, ivuxolimab, was used to treat the patients. Recorded diagnoses for dose-escalation patients were hepatocellular carcinoma, melanoma, renal cell or head and neck cancer.

The CDR3 is 13 residues long. Patients who had autoimmune disease history or got systemic immunosuppression were left out. This clone was counted a few times. Using immunoSEQ multiplex PCR, the repertoire was profiled, and TCRdb retains in-frame clones only, with some absent. The sample holds about 66,000 clones, around 80% seen once. This TCR came from an adult with an advanced solid tumor such as melanoma, head and neck, liver or kidney cancer. The sequences come from CD4+ or CD8+ T cells sorted from blood, collected in a trial of the OX40 agonist ivuxolimab. The chain employs TRBV21-1 and TRBJ2-3. TRBV21-1 is a known pseudogene. This chain's CDR3 is CASSKLHADTQYF. The CDR3 DNA reads as TGTGCCAGCAGCAAACTTCATGCAGATACGCAGTATTTT.